Below, 10 T cell receptor beta chains from the same sample are listed, as sequenced in a study of radiation and T cells in renal cell carcinoma. Time point indicated: blood 4 weeks post-SBRT, at nephrectomy. Treatment of the sample: 15 Gy SBRT to primary tumor, nephrectomy 4 weeks later. Profiled with immunoSEQ multiplex PCR; TCRdb holds only in-frame clones, not every one. The sample shows 97,000 or so clones, approximately 80% of them seen only once. The source material was blood, sampled from a patient whose treatment included radiotherapy and nephrectomy. Source of these receptors: a man aged 60 to 75 with renal cell carcinoma.

The chain links TRBV19 to TRBJ2-5, with a possible D match to TRBD2 (6 bases). Germline V gene data show CDR1 as LNHDA and CDR2 as SQIVND (reference sequence). The V end was cut by 5 bases, the J end by 6 bases, with 19 bases between. This CDR3 has 15 amino acids. The CDR3 nucleotides are TGTGCCAGTAGTTTCTCCGGGACTCGCGGGCAGACCCAGTACTTC. Protein sequence: CASSFSGTRGQTQYF. Supplemented by reference TRBV19 and TRBJ2-5, the full variable domain reads DGGITQSPKYLFRKEGQNVTLSCEQNLNHDAMYWYRQDPGQGLRLIYYSQIVNDFQKGDIAEGYSVSREKKESFPLTVTSAQKNPTAFYLCASSFSGTRGQTQYFGPGTRLLVL.

The V gene is TRBV4-2, the J gene TRBJ2-7, with 8 bases lining up with TRBD2. J gave up 7 bases and V 4 bases, and 12 bases lay outside the gene matches. The CDR3 extends over 15 amino acids. Germline CDR1 LGHNA, CDR2 YNFKEQ. CDR3 nucleotides: TGTGCCAGCAGCCCCCTTGGGAGCGGGGGCGTGGAGCAGTACTTC. This translates into CASSPLGSGGVEQYF.

The chain uses TRBV21-1 and TRBJ1-4. TRBV21-1 is a known pseudogene. This CDR3 comprises 16 residues. The CDR3, as DNA: TGTGCCAGCAGCAAGCCCTGGGGTAGGGGGGATGAAAAACTGTTTTTT. It codes for CASSKPWGRGDEKLFF.

This clone has only a few counts. J is TRBJ2-1 and V is TRBV7-8; unclear D gene. CDR3 length: 14 residues. Per the germline V gene, CDR1 is SGHVS and CDR2 is FQNEAQ. V was trimmed by 5 bases and J by 4 bases, leaving 12 bases between them. The CDR3 bases are TGTGCCAGCAGCCACCGGGCCCGGTACAATGAGCAGTTCTTC. It specifies CASSHRARYNEQFF.

The V call is TRBV14, the J call TRBJ2-3; 13 nucleotides agree with TRBD2. Trimming took 4 bases from V and 3 from J; bases not matched to a gene: 13. The length of the CDR3 is 19 residues. Germline CDR1 is SGHDN and CDR2 is FVKESK. The CDR3: CASSREGLAGVLVTDTQYF. The CDR3 DNA reads TGTGCCAGCAGCCGAGAAGGACTAGCGGGAGTTTTAGTTACAGATACGCAGTATTTT.

This chain links TRBV7-2 with TRBJ1-2; 8 nucleotides agree with TRBD1. The CDR3 is 16 residues long. Looked up from germline, CDR1 is SGHTA and CDR2 is FQGNSA. With V trimmed by 1 base and J by 4 bases, 8 bases remained unmatched. Here the CDR3 DNA reads TGTGCCAGCAGCTTAGGGTCAGGGGGCGCCGGCTATGGCTACACCTTC. As protein: CASSLGSGGAGYGYTF.

The gene calls are TRBV29-1 and TRBJ1-3; 7 bases map to TRBD1. Germline V gives CDR1 SQVTM, CDR2 ANQGSEA. V trimming: 6 bases; J trimming: 5 bases; junction bases outside the gene matches: 10. This CDR3 comprises 14 residues. The CDR3 spells CSVTLRQGRNTIYF. CDR3 in DNA: TGCAGCGTGACACTTAGACAGGGCCGAAACACCATATATTTT.

The J gene is TRBJ2-1, the V gene TRBV5-4; weak D call: TRBD2 (7 bases). The CDR3 has 16 residues. Germline V CDR1 and CDR2: SGHNT, YYREEE (reference sequence). V was trimmed by 4 bases and J by 3 bases, leaving 17 bases between them. CDR3 nucleotide sequence: TGTGCCAGCAGCCGGGGGGCTAGCGTCTTCTACAATGAGCAGTTCTTC. Translating it yields CASSRGASVFYNEQFF.

This chain joins TRBV19 and TRBJ2-2; 10 nucleotides agree with TRBD2. With 6 bases clipped from V and 5 bases from J, the junction kept 15 bases outside the gene matches. Germline assignment: CDR1 LNHDA and CDR2 SQIVND (reference sequence). This CDR3 is built from 18 residues. In DNA form, the CDR3 reads TGTGCCAGTAGCCACGGGCGATCTAGCGGGAGTGGAACCGGGGAGCTGTTTTTT. The encoded protein is CASSHGRSSGSGTGELFF.

This chain connects TRBV7-9 to TRBJ2-1; maybe TRBD2 (5 bases). Trimming removed 5 bases at V and 9 bases at J, with 11 bases between. Looked up from germline, CDR1 is SEHNR and CDR2 is FQNEAQ (reference sequence). There are 12 residues in the CDR3. DNA for the CDR3: TGTGCCAGCAGCCGAGAAGGGAGTGAGCAGTTCTTC. Its translation is CASSREGSEQFF.